This record concerns one TCR beta chain sequence. This record belongs to a study of early T cells in non-severe SARS-CoV-2 infection. Looking at the study overall: Chains were not paired, and sequencing was done on bulk RNA from unsorted whole blood.

Individual cDNA molecules received unique molecular identifiers. One entry per CDR3 protein results from TCRdb running MiXCR on the 5' RACE reads. The table has around 70,000 distinct CDR3 sequences, 9.5% to 15% seen once. Looked up from germline, CDR1 is KGHSH and CDR2 is LQKENI. The V end lost 1 base, the J end lost 4 bases, and 10 bases lay between the germline ends. The CDR3 runs to 15 residues. The sequenced sample consisted of whole blood. This rearrangement joins TRBV18 to TRBJ1-4, with a weak D call TRBD1 (5 bases). This TCR derives from an adult who was a healthcare worker with PCR-confirmed SARS-CoV-2 infection or an uninfected control (not recorded which). The CDR3 loop is CASSPRPGNNEKLFF. Written as DNA, the CDR3 is TGTGCCAGCTCACCACGGCCAGGGAATAATGAAAAACTGTTTTTT. The full variable domain, with the rest looked up from reference TRBV18 and TRBJ1-4, is NAGVMQNPRHLVRRRGQEARLRCSPMKGHSHVYWYRQLPEEGLKFMVYLQKENIIDESGMPKERFSAEFPKEGPSILRIQQVVRGDSAAYFCASSPRPGNNEKLFFGSGTQLSVL.